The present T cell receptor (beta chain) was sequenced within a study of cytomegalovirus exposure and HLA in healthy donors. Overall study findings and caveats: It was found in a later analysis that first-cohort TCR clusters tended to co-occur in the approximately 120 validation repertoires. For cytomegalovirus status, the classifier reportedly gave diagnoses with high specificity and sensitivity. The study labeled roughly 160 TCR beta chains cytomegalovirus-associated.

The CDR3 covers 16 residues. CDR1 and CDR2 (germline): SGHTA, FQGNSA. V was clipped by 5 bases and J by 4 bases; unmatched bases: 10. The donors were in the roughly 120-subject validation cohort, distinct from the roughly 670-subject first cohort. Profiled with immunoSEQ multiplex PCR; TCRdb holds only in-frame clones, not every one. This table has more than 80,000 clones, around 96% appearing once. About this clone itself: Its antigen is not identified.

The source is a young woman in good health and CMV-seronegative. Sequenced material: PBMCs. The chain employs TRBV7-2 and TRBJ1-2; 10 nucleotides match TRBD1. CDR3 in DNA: TGTGCCAGCAGCCCCCGACAGGGGGCAAAGAGCTATGGCTACACCTTC. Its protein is CASSPRQGAKSYGYTF.